Listed below are T cell receptor beta chains from one sample, sequenced in a study of CD8+ T cells in alopecia areata. The assay was immunoSEQ multiplex PCR, and TCRdb's table has in-frame clones only and misses some. The table shows 150,000 to 200,000 clones, with about 65% occurring only once. Sequencing used CD4+ T cells sorted from blood, obtained at approximately week 50, from a patient treated with tofacitinib. All receptors come from a human donor with alopecia areata. CDR3s include the opening cysteine and the closing phenylalanine or tryptophan. A D gene is named only where the DNA matches it firmly. The listing skips clone size in some rows; elsewhere it reads once, few, many or a size class.

D gene	clone size	V gene	J gene	CDR3 protein	CDR3 DNA
NA	NA	TRBV2	TRBJ2-7	CASTSDGNEQYF	TGTGCCAGCACTTCGGACGGTAACGAGCAGTACTTC
NA	NA	TRBV15	TRBJ2-2	CATSRDVRELFF	TGTGCCACCAGCAGAGATGTGCGGGAGCTGTTTTTT
NA	NA	TRBV29-1	TRBJ2-3	CSVGPDTQYF	TGCAGCGTTGGGCCAGATACGCAGTATTTT
NA	NA	TRBV29-1	TRBJ1-1	CSVRRSNTEAFF	TGCAGCGTAAGACGGTCGAACACTGAAGCTTTCTTT
NA	NA	TRBV29-1	TRBJ2-5	CSAGRTPETQYF	TGCAGCGCCGGACGGACCCCAGAGACCCAGTACTTC
NA	NA	TRBV7-9	TRBJ2-7	CASSLNGDSYEQYF	TGTGCCAGCAGTTTGAACGGGGACTCCTACGAGCAGTACTTC
TRBD1	NA	TRBV7-2	TRBJ1-1	CASSPRTGNTEAFF	TGTGCCAGCAGCCCCCGGACAGGGAACACTGAAGCTTTCTTT
NA	NA	TRBV29-1	TRBJ1-2	CSVEVANYGYTF	TGCAGCGTTGAAGTCGCTAACTATGGCTACACCTTC
NA	NA	TRBV9	TRBJ1-2	CASSVGLGGADGYTF	TGTGCCAGCAGCGTAGGGCTAGGAGGGGCCGATGGCTACACCTTC
NA	NA	TRBV29-1	TRBJ2-7	CSARVGTTYEQYF	TGCAGCGCTAGGGTGGGGACCACCTACGAGCAGTACTTC
NA	NA	TRBV5-1	TRBJ2-3	CASSPGGGQPDTQYF	TGCGCCAGCAGCCCCGGTGGGGGGCAACCAGATACGCAGTATTTT
NA	NA	TRBV29-1	TRBJ1-1	CSVVRLAGSGNTEAFF	TGCAGCGTCGTCCGATTGGCAGGGAGTGGGAACACTGAAGCTTTCTTT
TRBD1	NA	TRBV29-1	TRBJ2-3	CSVGAGTGTTDTQYF	TGCAGCGTTGGAGCCGGGACAGGGACAACAGATACGCAGTATTTT
NA	NA	TRBV11-1	TRBJ1-5	CASFTGSNQPQHF	TGTGCCTCCTTTACAGGGAGCAATCAGCCCCAGCATTTT
NA	NA	TRBV5-1	TRBJ1-1	CASSPAQGTEAFF	TGCGCCAGCAGCCCGGCGCAGGGAACTGAAGCTTTCTTT
NA	NA	TRBV6-1	TRBJ2-7	CASSLLEQYF	TGTGCCAGCAGTCTTCTAGAGCAGTACTTC
NA	NA	TRBV19	TRBJ1-5	CASSLIGDTFQPQHF	TGTGCCAGTAGTCTCATCGGGGACACTTTTCAGCCCCAGCATTTT
NA	NA	TRBV29-1	TRBJ2-1	CSVEESGNEQFF	TGCAGCGTTGAAGAGTCAGGGAATGAGCAGTTCTTC
TRBD1	NA	TRBV27	TRBJ1-5	CASSSDRGYQPQHF	TGTGCCAGCAGTTCGGACAGGGGTTATCAGCCCCAGCATTTT
NA	NA	TRBV30	TRBJ1-1	CAWTPYREGNTEAFF	TGTGCCTGGACCCCTTACAGGGAGGGGAACACTGAAGCTTTCTTT
TRBD2	NA	TRBV2	TRBJ2-1	CASRGPGGTYNEQFF	TGTGCCAGCAGAGGTCCGGGGGGGACCTACAATGAGCAGTTCTTC
NA	NA	TRBV7-2	TRBJ2-7	CASSLRVRNEQYF	TGTGCCAGCAGCTTAAGGGTCAGAAACGAGCAGTACTTC
NA	NA	TRBV7-9	TRBJ2-7	CASSPAGYEQYF	TGTGCCAGCAGCCCCGCCGGGTACGAGCAGTACTTC
NA	NA	TRBV29-1	TRBJ1-1	CSVVRGTEAFF	TGCAGCGTTGTACGCGGGACTGAAGCTTTCTTT
NA	NA	TRBV29-1	TRBJ1-1	CSVVPGVDTEAFF	TGCAGCGTTGTTCCTGGGGTGGACACTGAAGCTTTCTTT
NA	once	TRBV20-1	TRBJ2-4	CSAIQGIIQYF	TGCAGTGCTATACAGGGAATCATTCAGTACTTC
NA	NA	TRBV27	TRBJ2-2	CASSYWPGELFF	TGTGCCAGCAGTTATTGGCCCGGGGAGCTGTTTTTT
NA	NA	TRBV7-2	TRBJ2-7	CASSLQELEQYF	TGTGCCAGCAGCTTACAGGAGCTCGAGCAGTACTTC
NA	NA	TRBV5-1	TRBJ1-3	CASSRQTDGNTIYF	TGCGCCAGCAGCCGCCAGACAGATGGAAACACCATATATTTT
NA	NA	TRBV21-1	TRBJ1-4	CASSKEGRASEKLFF	TGTGCCAGCAGCAAAGAGGGCAGGGCAAGTGAAAAACTGTTTTTT
NA	NA	TRBV27	TRBJ1-2	CASSFGEGNYGYTF	TGTGCCAGCAGTTTTGGGGAGGGGAACTATGGCTACACCTTC
NA	NA	TRBV10-3	TRBJ1-1	CAISGRTEAFF	TGTGCCATCAGTGGACGCACTGAAGCTTTCTTT
TRBD1	NA	TRBV30	TRBJ1-6	CAFDRENSPLHF	TGTGCCTTCGACAGGGAGAATTCACCCCTCCACTTT
NA	NA	TRBV30	TRBJ1-6	CAWLGPQVIYNSPLHF	TGTGCCTGGCTCGGGCCACAGGTGATCTATAATTCACCCCTCCACTTT
NA	NA	TRBV7-2	TRBJ1-5	CASSRGESNQPQHF	TGTGCCAGCAGCCGGGGGGAAAGCAATCAGCCCCAGCATTTT
NA	NA	TRBV30	TRBJ2-6	CAWLSGANVLTF	TGTGCCTGGTTAAGTGGGGCCAACGTCCTGACTTTC
NA	NA	TRBV10-3	TRBJ1-2	CAISESRDDYGYTF	TGTGCCATCAGTGAGTCCCGGGACGACTATGGCTACACCTTC
NA	NA	TRBV11-3	TRBJ1-1	CASSGGRTEAFF	TGTGCCAGCTCCGGTGGCAGAACTGAAGCTTTCTTT
NA	NA	TRBV5-4	TRBJ2-4	CASSARDTKNIQYF	TGTGCCAGCAGCGCCCGGGACACTAAAAACATTCAGTACTTC
NA	few	TRBV6-4	TRBJ2-2	CASSVDWNTGELFF	TGTGCCAGCAGTGTGGACTGGAACACCGGGGAGCTGTTTTTT
NA	NA	TRBV29-1	TRBJ2-5	CSVSREMETQYF	TGCAGCGTATCAAGGGAGATGGAGACCCAGTACTTC
NA	NA	TRBV27	TRBJ2-7	CASRPGVSYEQYF	TGTGCCAGCCGTCCAGGGGTTTCCTACGAGCAGTACTTC
TRBD1	NA	TRBV19	TRBJ2-1	CASSMQGARNEQFF	TGTGCCAGTAGTATGCAGGGGGCAAGAAATGAGCAGTTCTTC
NA	NA	TRBV30	TRBJ1-2	CAWRVTGSGGYTF	TGTGCCTGGAGAGTTACAGGGTCTGGTGGCTACACCTTC
NA	few	TRBV5-1	TRBJ2-3	CASSLGSLKTDTQYF	TGCGCCAGCAGCTTGGGCTCTCTAAAGACAGATACGCAGTATTTT
NA	few	TRBV7-8	TRBJ2-4	CASSVERTLLAKNIQYF	TGTGCCAGCAGCGTTGAGAGGACCCTGCTAGCCAAAAACATTCAGTACTTC
NA	few	TRBV27	TRBJ1-6	CASSQSSYRARSPLHF	TGTGCCAGCAGCCAGTCCTCCTACAGGGCCCGTTCACCCCTCCACTTT
TRBD2	NA	TRBV5-4	TRBJ2-7	CASSGTSGGAGEQYF	TGTGCCAGCAGCGGTACTAGCGGGGGGGCCGGGGAGCAGTACTTC
TRBD1	NA	TRBV7-3	TRBJ2-2	CASATGMAGELFF	TGTGCCAGCGCGACAGGGATGGCCGGGGAGCTGTTTTTT
TRBD1	NA	TRBV30	TRBJ2-3	CAWIGQGAGDTQYF	TGTGCCTGGATCGGACAGGGGGCCGGAGATACGCAGTATTTT
NA	few	TRBV4-3	TRBJ2-2	CASSQVIAAGELFF	TGCGCCAGCAGCCAAGTTATAGCCGCCGGGGAGCTGTTTTTT
NA	NA	TRBV5-1	TRBJ1-6	CASSLDRDSPLHF	TGCGCCAGCAGCTTGGACAGGGACTCACCCCTCCACTTT
NA	NA	TRBV30	TRBJ2-3	CACGGRTDTQYF	TGTGCCTGCGGGGGCCGCACAGATACGCAGTATTTT
NA	many	TRBV7-3	TRBJ2-3	CASSFSQGTDTQYF	TGTGCCAGCAGCTTCAGTCAGGGCACAGATACGCAGTATTTT
TRBD2	NA	TRBV5-1	TRBJ2-7	CASSLEGLAYEQYF	TGCGCCAGCAGCTTGGAAGGACTAGCCTACGAGCAGTACTTC